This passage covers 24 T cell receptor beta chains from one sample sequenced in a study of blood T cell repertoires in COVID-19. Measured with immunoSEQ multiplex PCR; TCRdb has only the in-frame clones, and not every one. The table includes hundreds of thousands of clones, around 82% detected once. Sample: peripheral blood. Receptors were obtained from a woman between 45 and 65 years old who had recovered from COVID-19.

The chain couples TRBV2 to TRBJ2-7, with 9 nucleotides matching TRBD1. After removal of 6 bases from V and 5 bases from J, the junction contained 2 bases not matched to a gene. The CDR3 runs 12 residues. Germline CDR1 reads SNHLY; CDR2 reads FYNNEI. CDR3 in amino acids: CASRNRGHEQYF. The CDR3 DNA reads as TGTGCCAGCAGGAACAGGGGGCACGAGCAGTACTTC.

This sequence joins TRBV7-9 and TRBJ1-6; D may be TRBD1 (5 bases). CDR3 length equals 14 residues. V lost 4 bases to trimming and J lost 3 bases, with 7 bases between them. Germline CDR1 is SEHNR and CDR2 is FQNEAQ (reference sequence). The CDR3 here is CASSSDIYNSPLHF. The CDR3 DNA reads TGTGCCAGCAGCTCGGACATCTATAATTCACCCCTCCACTTT.

The chain's CDR3 is CASSPRAGDLYEKLFF. In DNA form, the CDR3 reads TGTGCCAGCAGTCCAAGAGCAGGGGATCTTTATGAAAAACTGTTTTTT. The chain couples TRBV28 to TRBJ1-4; TRBD1 might be the D (6 bases). The CDR3 has 16 amino acids. Germline CDR1 and CDR2: MDHEN and SYDVKM. V was trimmed by 5 bases and J by 6 bases, leaving 19 bases between them.

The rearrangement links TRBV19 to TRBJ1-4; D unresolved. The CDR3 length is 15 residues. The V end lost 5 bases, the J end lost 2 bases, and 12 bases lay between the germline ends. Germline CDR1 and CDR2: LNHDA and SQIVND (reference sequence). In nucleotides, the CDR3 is TGTGCCAGTAGTCCAGGATATTCGACTAATGAAAAACTGTTTTTT. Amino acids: CASSPGYSTNEKLFF. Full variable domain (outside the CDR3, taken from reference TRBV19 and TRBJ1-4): DGGITQSPKYLFRKEGQNVTLSCEQNLNHDAMYWYRQDPGQGLRLIYYSQIVNDFQKGDIAEGYSVSREKKESFPLTVTSAQKNPTAFYLCASSPGYSTNEKLFFGSGTQLSVL.

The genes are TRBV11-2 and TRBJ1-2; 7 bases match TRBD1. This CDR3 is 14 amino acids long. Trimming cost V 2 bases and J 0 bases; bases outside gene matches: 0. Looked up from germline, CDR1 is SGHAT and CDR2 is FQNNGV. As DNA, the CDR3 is TGTGCCAGCAGCTTAAGGGGGCCTAACTATGGCTACACCTTC. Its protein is CASSLRGPNYGYTF.

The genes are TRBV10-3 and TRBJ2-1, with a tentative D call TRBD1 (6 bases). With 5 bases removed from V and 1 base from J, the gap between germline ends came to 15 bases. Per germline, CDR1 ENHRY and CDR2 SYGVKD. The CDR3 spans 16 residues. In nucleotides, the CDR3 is TGTGCCATCAGTCGCCAGACAGGAGTGTCCTACAATGAGCAGTTCTTC. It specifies CAISRQTGVSYNEQFF.

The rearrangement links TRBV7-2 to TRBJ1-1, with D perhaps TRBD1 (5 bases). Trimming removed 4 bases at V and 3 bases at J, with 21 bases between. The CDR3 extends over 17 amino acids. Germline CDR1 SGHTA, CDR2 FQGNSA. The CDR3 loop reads CASSWTGTASGYTEAFF. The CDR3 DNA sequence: TGTGCCAGCAGCTGGACCGGGACGGCCAGCGGGTACACTGAAGCTTTCTTT.

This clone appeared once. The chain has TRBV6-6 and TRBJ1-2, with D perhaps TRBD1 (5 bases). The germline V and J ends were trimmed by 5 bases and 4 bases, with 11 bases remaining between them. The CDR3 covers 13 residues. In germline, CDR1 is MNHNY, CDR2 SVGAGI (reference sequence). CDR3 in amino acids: CASSGGVSYGYTF. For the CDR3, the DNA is TGTGCCAGCAGTGGGGGGGTGAGCTATGGCTACACCTTC.

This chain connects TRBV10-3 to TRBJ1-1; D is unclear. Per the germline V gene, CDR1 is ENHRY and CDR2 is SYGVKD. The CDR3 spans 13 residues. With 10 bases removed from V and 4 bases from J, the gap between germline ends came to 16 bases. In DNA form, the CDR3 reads TGTGCCACCAAAGCAGGAGCGGGCACTGAAGCTTTCTTT. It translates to CATKAGAGTEAFF.

CDR3 bases: TGCAGCGTTGAGGACGGGGCCTACGAGCAGTACTTC. Encoded protein: CSVEDGAYEQYF. The chain is built from TRBV29-1 and TRBJ2-7, with D possibly TRBD2 on 5 matching bases. The ends were cut back, 3 bases at V and 2 bases at J, with 8 bases in the middle. Germline V gives CDR1 SQVTM, CDR2 ANQGSEA. The CDR3 has 12 residues.

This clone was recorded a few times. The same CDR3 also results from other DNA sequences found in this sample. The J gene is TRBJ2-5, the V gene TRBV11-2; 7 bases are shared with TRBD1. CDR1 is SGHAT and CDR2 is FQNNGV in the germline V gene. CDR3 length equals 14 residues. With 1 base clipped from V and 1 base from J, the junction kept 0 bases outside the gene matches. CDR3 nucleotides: TGTGCCAGCAGCTTAGGACAGGGCCAAGAGACCCAGTACTTC. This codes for CASSLGQGQETQYF.

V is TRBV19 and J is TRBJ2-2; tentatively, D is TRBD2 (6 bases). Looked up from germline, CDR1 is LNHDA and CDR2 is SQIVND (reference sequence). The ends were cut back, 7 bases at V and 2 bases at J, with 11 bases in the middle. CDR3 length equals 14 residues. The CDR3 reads CASMGGSNTGELFF. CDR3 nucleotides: TGTGCCAGTATGGGGGGATCTAACACCGGGGAGCTGTTTTTT. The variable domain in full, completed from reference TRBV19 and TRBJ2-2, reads DGGITQSPKYLFRKEGQNVTLSCEQNLNHDAMYWYRQDPGQGLRLIYYSQIVNDFQKGDIAEGYSVSREKKESFPLTVTSAQKNPTAFYLCASMGGSNTGELFFGEGSRLTVL.

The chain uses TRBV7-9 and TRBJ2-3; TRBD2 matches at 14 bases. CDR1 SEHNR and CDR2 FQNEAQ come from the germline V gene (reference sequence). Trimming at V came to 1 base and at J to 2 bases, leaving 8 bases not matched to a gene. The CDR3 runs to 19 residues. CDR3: CASSLGLAGGDLVTDTQYF. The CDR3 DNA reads TGTGCCAGCAGCTTAGGACTAGCGGGAGGGGATCTAGTCACAGATACGCAGTATTTT.

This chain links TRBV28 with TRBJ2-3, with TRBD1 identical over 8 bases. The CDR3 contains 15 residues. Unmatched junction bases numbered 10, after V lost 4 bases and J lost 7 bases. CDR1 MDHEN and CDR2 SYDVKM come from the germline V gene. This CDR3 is CASSSGTGAIYTQYF. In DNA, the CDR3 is TGTGCCAGCAGTTCCGGGACAGGTGCCATATATACGCAGTATTTT.

The CDR3 sequence is CASSESAGLQETQYF. CDR3 sequence (DNA): TGCGCCAGCAGTGAGTCGGCGGGACTCCAAGAGACCCAGTACTTC. This chain links TRBV10-1 with TRBJ2-5; perhaps TRBD2 as D (6 bases). Trimming stripped 0 bases from V and 1 base from J, with 9 bases between. The CDR3 length is 15 residues. Germline-derived CDR1 and CDR2 are WNHNN and SYGVQD (reference sequence).

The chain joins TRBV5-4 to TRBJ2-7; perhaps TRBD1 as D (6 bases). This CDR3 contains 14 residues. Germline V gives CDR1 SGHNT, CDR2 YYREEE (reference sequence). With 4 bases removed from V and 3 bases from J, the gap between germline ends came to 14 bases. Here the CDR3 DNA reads TGTGCCAGCAGCCGGACAGAAAGGGGCTACGAGCAGTACTTC. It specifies CASSRTERGYEQYF. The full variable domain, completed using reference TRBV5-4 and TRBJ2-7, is ETGVTQSPTHLIKTRGQQVTLRCSSQSGHNTVSWYQQALGQGPQFIFQYYREEENGRGNFPPRFSGLQFPNYSSELNVNALELDDSALYLCASSRTERGYEQYFGPGTRLTVT.

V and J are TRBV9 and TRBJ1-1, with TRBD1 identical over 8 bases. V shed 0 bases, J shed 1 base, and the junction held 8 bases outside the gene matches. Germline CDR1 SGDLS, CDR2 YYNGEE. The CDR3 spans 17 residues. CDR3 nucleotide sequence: TGTGCCAGCAGCGTAGCAGGGGGCCAGCTTGGGAACACTGAAGCTTTCTTT. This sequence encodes CASSVAGGQLGNTEAFF.

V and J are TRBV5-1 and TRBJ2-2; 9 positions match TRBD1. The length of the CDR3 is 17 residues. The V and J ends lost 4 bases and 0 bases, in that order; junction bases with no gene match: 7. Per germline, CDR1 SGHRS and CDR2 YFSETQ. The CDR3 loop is CASSLDRGKSNTGELFF. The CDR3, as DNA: TGCGCCAGCAGCCTGGACAGGGGAAAGTCGAACACCGGGGAGCTGTTTTTT.

CDR3 sequence: CASSLGLAGDEQYF. The CDR3 coding sequence is TGTGCCAGCAGTCTGGGACTAGCGGGGGACGAGCAGTACTTC. The genes are TRBV6-5 and TRBJ2-7; TRBD2 matches 14 bases. The V gene end was trimmed by 5 bases and the J gene end by 5 bases; junction bases not matched to a gene: 2. Germline CDR1 reads MNHEY; CDR2 reads SVGAGI. The CDR3 runs 14 residues.

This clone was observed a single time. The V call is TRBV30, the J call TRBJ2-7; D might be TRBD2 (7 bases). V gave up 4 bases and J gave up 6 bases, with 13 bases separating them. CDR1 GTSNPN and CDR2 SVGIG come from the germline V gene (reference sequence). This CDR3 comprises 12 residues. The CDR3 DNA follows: TGTGCCTGGACACGGGGGGCCGGCGAGCAGTACTTC. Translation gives CAWTRGAGEQYF.

The CDR3 bases are TGTGCCAGCAATGGAGGGACTAGCGGGAGGGTTGAGCAGTTCTTC. This encodes CASNGGTSGRVEQFF. The chain recombines TRBV7-2 with TRBJ2-1; TRBD2 matches 16 bases. Germline-derived CDR1 and CDR2 are SGHTA and FQGNSA. V lost 7 bases, J lost 9 bases, and 6 bases stayed unmatched. CDR3 size: 15 residues. Supplemented by reference TRBV7-2 and TRBJ2-1, the full variable domain reads GAGVSQSPSNKVTEKGKDVELRCDPISGHTALYWYRQSLGQGLEFLIYFQGNSAPDKSGLPSDRFSAERTGGSVSTLTIQRTQQEDSAVYLCASNGGTSGRVEQFFGPGTRLTVL.

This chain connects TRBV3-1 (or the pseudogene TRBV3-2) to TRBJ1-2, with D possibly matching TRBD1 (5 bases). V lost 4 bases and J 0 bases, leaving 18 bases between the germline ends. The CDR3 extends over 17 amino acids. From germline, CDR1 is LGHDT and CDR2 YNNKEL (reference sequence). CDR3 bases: TGTGCCAGCAGCCCAACACTACAGGAATTAGCTAACTATGGCTACACCTTC. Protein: CASSPTLQELANYGYTF.

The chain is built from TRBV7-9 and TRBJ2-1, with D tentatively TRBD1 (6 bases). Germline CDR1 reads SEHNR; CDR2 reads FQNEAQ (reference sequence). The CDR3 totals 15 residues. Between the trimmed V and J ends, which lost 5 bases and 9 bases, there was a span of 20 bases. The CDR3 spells CASSHRQDRQSEQFF. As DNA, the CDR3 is TGTGCCAGCAGCCACAGACAGGACAGACAGAGTGAGCAGTTCTTC.

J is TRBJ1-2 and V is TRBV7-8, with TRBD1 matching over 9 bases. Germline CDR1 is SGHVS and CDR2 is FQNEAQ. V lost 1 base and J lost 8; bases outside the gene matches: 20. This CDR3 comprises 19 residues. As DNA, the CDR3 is TGTGCCAGCAGCTTAGGACCCTTATCTTTGGGGACAGGGCTGGGCGGCTACACCTTC. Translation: CASSLGPLSLGTGLGGYTF. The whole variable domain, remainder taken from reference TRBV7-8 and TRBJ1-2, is GAGVSQSPRYKVAKRGQDVALRCDPISGHVSLFWYQQALGQGPEFLTYFQNEAQLDKSGLPSDRFFAERPEGSVSTLKIQRTQQEDSAVYLCASSLGPLSLGTGLGGYTFGSGTRLTVV.